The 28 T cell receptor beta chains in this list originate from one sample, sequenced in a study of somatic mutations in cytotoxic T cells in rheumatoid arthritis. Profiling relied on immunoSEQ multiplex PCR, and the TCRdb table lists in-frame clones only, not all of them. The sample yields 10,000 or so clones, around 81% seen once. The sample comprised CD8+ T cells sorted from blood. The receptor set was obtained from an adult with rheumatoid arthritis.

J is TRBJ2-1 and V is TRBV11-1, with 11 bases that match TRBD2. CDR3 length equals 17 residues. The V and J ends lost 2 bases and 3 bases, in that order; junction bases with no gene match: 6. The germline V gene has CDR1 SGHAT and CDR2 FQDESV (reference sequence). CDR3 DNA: TGTGCCAGCAGCTTACCATCTAGCGGGGGGCTCTACAATGAGCAGTTCTTC. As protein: CASSLPSSGGLYNEQFF.

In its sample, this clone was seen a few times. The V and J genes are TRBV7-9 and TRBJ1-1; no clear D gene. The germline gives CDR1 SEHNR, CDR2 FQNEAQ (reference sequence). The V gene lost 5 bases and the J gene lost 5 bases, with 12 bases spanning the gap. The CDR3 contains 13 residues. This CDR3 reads CASSAHQVTEAFF. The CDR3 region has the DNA TGTGCCAGCAGCGCCCATCAGGTTACTGAAGCTTTCTTT.

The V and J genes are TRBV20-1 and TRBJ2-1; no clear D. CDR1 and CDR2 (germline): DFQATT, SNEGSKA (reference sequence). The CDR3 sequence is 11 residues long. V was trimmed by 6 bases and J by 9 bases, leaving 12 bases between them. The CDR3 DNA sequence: TGCAGTGCCGAGTCAGCTTTTGAGCAGTTCTTC. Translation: CSAESAFEQFF.

The CDR3 sequence: CASSLDYTGGLTEAFF. The DNA for the CDR3 is TGCGCCAGCAGCCTAGACTACACAGGGGGCTTGACTGAAGCTTTCTTT. V gene TRBV5-1 combines with J gene TRBJ1-1; 9 bases agree with TRBD1. The CDR3 has 16 residues. The V gene end was trimmed by 4 bases and the J gene end by 5 bases; junction bases not matched to a gene: 12. The germline gives CDR1 SGHRS, CDR2 YFSETQ.

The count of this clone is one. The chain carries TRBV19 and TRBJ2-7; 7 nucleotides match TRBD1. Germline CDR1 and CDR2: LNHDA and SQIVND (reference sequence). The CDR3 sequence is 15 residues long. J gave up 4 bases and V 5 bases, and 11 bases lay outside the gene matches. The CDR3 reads CASSVMGQPTYEQYF. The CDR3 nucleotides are TGTGCCAGTAGTGTAATGGGACAGCCAACTTACGAGCAGTACTTC.

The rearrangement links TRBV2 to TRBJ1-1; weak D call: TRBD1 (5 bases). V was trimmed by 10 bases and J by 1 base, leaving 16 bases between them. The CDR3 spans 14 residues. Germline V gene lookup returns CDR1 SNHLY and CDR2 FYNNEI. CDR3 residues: CAISGHSPNTEAFF. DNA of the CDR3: TGTGCCATTTCAGGACACAGCCCGAACACTGAAGCTTTCTTT.

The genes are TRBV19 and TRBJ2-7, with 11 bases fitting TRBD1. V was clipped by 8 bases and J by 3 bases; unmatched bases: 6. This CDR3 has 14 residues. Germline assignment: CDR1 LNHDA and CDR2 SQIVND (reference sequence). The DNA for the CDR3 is TGTGCCAGTGCGGACAGGGGGCGCAGCTACGAGCAGTACTTC. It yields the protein CASADRGRSYEQYF.

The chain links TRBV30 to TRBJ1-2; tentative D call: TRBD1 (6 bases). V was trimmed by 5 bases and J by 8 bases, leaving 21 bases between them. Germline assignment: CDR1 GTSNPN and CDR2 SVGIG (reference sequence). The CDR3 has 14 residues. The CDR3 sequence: CAWGGLSEVRGYTF. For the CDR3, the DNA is TGTGCCTGGGGGGGGCTCTCCGAAGTGAGAGGCTACACCTTC.

The CDR3 nucleotides read TGTGCCAGCGGGGGGACTAGCGGGAGTAGCTCTGAGCAGTTCTTC. It codes for CASGGTSGSSSEQFF. The chain combines TRBV6-5 with TRBJ2-1; 14 bases map to TRBD2. This CDR3 is built from 15 residues. Trimming took 8 bases from V and 9 from J; bases not matched to a gene: 9. In germline, CDR1 is MNHEY, CDR2 SVGAGI.

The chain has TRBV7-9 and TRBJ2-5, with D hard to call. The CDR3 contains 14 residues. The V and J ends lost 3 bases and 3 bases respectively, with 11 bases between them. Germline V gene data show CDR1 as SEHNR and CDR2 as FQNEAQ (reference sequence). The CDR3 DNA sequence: TGTGCCAGCAGCTTTTGGCAGTTTGAAGAGACCCAGTACTTC. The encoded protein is CASSFWQFEETQYF. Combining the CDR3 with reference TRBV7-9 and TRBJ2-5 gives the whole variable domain DTGVSQNPRHKITKRGQNVTFRCDPISEHNRLYWYRQTLGQGPEFLTYFQNEAQLEKSRLLSDRFSAERPKGSFSTLEIQRTEQGDSAMYLCASSFWQFEETQYFGPGTRLLVL.

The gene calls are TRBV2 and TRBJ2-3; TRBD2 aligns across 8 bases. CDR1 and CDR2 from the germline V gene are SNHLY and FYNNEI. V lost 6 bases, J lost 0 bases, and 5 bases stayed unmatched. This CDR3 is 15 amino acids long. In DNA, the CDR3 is TGTGCCAGCAGGGAGCGGGGGTCTAGCACAGATACGCAGTATTTT. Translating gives CASRERGSSTDTQYF.

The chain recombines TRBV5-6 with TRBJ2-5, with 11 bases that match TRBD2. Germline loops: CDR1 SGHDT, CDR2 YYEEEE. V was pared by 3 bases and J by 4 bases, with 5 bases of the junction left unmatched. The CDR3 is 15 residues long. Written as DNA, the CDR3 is TGTGCCAGCAGCTCCGTAGCGGGAGGGCTAGAGACCCAGTACTTC. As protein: CASSSVAGGLETQYF. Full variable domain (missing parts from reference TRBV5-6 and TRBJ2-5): DAGVTQSPTHLIKTRGQQVTLRCSPKSGHDTVSWYQQALGQGPQFIFQYYEEEERQRGNFPDRFSGHQFPNYSSELNVNALLLGDSALYLCASSSVAGGLETQYFGPGTRLLVL.

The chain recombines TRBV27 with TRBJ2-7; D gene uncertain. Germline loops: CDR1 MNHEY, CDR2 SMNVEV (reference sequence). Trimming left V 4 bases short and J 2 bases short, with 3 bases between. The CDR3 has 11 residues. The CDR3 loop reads CASSSPYEQYF. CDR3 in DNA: TGTGCCAGCAGTTCCCCCTACGAGCAGTACTTC.

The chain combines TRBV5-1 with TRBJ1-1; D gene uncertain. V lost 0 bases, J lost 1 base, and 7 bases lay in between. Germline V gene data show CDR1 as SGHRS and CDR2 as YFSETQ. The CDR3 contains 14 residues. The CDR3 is CASSLEGSNTEAFF. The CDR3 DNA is TGCGCCAGCAGCTTGGAAGGGTCGAACACTGAAGCTTTCTTT.

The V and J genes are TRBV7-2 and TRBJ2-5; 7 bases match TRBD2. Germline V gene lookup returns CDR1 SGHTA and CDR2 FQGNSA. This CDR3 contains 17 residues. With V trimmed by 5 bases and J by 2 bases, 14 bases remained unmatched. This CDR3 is CASSLRRVASGQETQYF. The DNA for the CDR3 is TGTGCCAGCAGCCTGAGGAGAGTGGCTAGCGGTCAAGAGACCCAGTACTTC.

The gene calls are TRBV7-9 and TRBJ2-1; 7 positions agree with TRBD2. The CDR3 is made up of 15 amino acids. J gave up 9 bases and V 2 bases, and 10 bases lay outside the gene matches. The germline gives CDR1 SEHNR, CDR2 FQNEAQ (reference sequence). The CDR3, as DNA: TGTGCCAGCAGCTTATCTGCGGGAGTGTGGGGTGAGCAGTTCTTC. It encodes CASSLSAGVWGEQFF.

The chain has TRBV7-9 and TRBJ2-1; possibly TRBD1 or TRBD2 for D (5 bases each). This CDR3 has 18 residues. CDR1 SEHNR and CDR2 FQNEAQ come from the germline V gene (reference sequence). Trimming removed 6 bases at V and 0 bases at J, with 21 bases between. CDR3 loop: CASSYSGPHEFSYNEQFF. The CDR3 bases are TGTGCCAGCAGTTACTCGGGACCCCACGAATTCTCCTACAATGAGCAGTTCTTC. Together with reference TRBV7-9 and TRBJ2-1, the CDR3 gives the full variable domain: DTGVSQNPRHKITKRGQNVTFRCDPISEHNRLYWYRQTLGQGPEFLTYFQNEAQLEKSRLLSDRFSAERPKGSFSTLEIQRTEQGDSAMYLCASSYSGPHEFSYNEQFFGPGTRLTVL.

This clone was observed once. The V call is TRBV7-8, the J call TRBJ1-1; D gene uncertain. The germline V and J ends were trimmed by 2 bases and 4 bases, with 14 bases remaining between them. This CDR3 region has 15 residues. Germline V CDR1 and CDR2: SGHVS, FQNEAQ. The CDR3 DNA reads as TGTGCCAGCAGCTTACCGGGATTTGAATCCACTGAAGCTTTCTTT. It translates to CASSLPGFESTEAFF.

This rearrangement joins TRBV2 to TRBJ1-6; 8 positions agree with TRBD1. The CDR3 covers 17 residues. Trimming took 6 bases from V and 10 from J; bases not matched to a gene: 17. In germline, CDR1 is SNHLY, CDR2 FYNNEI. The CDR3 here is CASSDNLDRGESSPLHF. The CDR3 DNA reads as TGTGCCAGCAGCGACAACCTCGACAGGGGAGAGTCGTCACCCCTCCACTTT.

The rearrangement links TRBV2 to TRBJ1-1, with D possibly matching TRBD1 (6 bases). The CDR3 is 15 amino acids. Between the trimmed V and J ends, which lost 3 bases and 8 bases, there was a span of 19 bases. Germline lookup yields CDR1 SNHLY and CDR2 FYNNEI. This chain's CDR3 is CASSDLYTGGLEAFF. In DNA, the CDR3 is TGTGCCAGCAGTGACTTATATACGGGGGGCCTAGAAGCTTTCTTT.

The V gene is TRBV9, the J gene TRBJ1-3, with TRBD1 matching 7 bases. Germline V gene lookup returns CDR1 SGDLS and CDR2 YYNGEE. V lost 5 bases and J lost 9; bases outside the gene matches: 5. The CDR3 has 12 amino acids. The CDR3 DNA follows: TGTGCCAGCAGAGATCCAGGGGGCACCATATATTTT. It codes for CASRDPGGTIYF.

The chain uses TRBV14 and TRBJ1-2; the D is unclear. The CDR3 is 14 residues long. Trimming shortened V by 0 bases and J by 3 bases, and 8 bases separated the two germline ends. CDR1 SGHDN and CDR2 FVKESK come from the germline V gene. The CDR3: CASSQEVSHYGYTF. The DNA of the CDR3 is TGTGCCAGCAGCCAAGAGGTCAGTCACTATGGCTACACCTTC.

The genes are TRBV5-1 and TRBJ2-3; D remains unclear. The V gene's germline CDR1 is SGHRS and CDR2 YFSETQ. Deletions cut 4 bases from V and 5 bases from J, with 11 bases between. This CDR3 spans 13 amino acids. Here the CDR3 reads CASSPRSGDTQYF. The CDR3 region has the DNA TGCGCCAGCAGCCCGCGTTCGGGAGATACGCAGTATTTT.

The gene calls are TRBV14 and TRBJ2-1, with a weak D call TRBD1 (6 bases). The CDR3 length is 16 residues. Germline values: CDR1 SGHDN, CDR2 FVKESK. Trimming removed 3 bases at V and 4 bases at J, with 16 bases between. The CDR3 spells CASSQLSRGPYNEQFF. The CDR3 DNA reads TGTGCCAGCAGCCAGTTAAGCAGGGGCCCTTACAATGAGCAGTTCTTC. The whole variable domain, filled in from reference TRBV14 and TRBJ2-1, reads EAGVTQFPSHSVIEKGQTVTLRCDPISGHDNLYWYRRVMGKEIKFLLHFVKESKQDESGMPNNRFLAERTGGTYSTLKVQPAELEDSGVYFCASSQLSRGPYNEQFFGPGTRLTVL.

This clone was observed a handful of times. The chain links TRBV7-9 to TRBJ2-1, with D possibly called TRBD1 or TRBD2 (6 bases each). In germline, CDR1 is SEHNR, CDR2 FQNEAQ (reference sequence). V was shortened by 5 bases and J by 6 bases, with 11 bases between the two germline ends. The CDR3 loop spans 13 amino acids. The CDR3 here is CASSHPGANEQFF. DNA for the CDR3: TGTGCCAGCAGCCACCCGGGGGCCAATGAGCAGTTCTTC.

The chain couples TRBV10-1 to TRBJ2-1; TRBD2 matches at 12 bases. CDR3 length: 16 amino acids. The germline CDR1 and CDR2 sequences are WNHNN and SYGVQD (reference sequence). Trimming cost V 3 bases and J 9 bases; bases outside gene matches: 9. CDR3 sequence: CASSDLKTSGSIEQFF. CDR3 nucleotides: TGCGCCAGCAGTGATTTAAAGACTAGCGGGAGCATTGAGCAGTTCTTC.

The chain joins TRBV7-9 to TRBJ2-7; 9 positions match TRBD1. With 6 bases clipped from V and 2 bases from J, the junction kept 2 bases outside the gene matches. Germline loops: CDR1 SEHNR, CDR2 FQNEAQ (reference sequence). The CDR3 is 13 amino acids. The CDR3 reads CASSRDRAYEQYF. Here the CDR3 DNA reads TGTGCCAGCAGTCGGGACAGGGCCTACGAGCAGTACTTC.

CDR3: CASSSTDSNYEQYF. CDR3 DNA sequence: TGTGCCAGCAGCTCGACGGACAGTAACTACGAGCAGTACTTC. The chain has TRBV7-6 and TRBJ2-7; possibly TRBD1 for D (6 bases). The CDR3 spans 14 residues. V shed 4 bases and J shed 3 bases, with 13 bases lying between them. Germline CDR1 SGHVS, CDR2 FNYEAQ.